This is a list of T cell receptor beta chains from one sample in a study of blood T cell repertoires in COVID-19. TCRdb's copy holds only in-frame clones and misses some; the assay was immunoSEQ multiplex PCR. The table lists fewer than 100,000 clones, around 88% of them singletons. The source material was peripheral blood. These receptors were obtained from a man aged 55 to 70 with acute or convalescent COVID-19. The CDR3 runs from the conserved cysteine through the conserved F or W. D genes are given only for firm matches. Some rows mark clone size as missing; the rest say once, few, many or name a class of expanded clone.

d_call	j_call	clone_size	v_call	cdr3_nt	cdr3_aa
NA	TRBJ1-2	NA	TRBV5-4	TGTGCCAGCAGCTTGCCCTTAGGAGGGAATGGAGGCTACACCTTC	CASSLPLGGNGGYTF
NA	TRBJ1-1	NA	TRBV19	TGTGCCAGTAGCCCAGGGACTGGCAGGGTGACCCCTGAAGCTTTCTTT	CASSPGTGRVTPEAFF
NA	TRBJ1-1	NA	TRBV5-4	TGTGCCAGCAGCTTGATTAGGGGATTGAACACTGAAGCTTTCTTT	CASSLIRGLNTEAFF
TRBD1	TRBJ1-1	NA	TRBV5-4	TGTGCCAGCAGAAGACCGGGACAGGGCGGTTGGAACACTGAAGCTTTCTTT	CASRRPGQGGWNTEAFF
TRBD1	TRBJ1-1	NA	TRBV5-4	TGTGCCAGCAGCTTACAGGGGCGGACTGAAGCTTTCTTT	CASSLQGRTEAFF
NA	TRBJ2-1	NA	TRBV2	TGTGCCAGCAGTGAAGTAATACAGGCTGAGCAGTTCTTC	CASSEVIQAEQFF
NA	TRBJ1-1	NA	TRBV30	TGTGCCTGGAAAAGGGCAGGGGCTCCTAGCACTGAAGCTTTCTTT	CAWKRAGAPSTEAFF
NA	TRBJ2-5	NA	TRBV5-1	TGCGCCAGCAGCTTGCAAGGGGGTTCGGTTCGGGAGACCCAGTACTTC	CASSLQGGSVRETQYF
TRBD2	TRBJ2-5	once	TRBV27	TGTGCCAGCAGCCCATATGGGCTAACGGGGGGTGAGACCCAGTACTTC	CASSPYGLTGGETQYF
TRBD2	TRBJ2-7	NA	TRBV2	TGTGCCAGCAGTGCGGCTAGCGGACCGAACGAGCAGTACTTC	CASSAASGPNEQYF
TRBD1	TRBJ1-2	NA	TRBV5-1	TGCGCCAGCAGCCCAGCGACAGGGGGCAGCTATGGCTACACCTTC	CASSPATGGSYGYTF
NA	TRBJ1-4	NA	TRBV27	TGTGCCAGCAGTTTAAGCGGGTTTCGGGAAAAACTGTTTTTT	CASSLSGFREKLFF
TRBD1	TRBJ1-5	NA	TRBV27	TGTGCCAGCAGTTGGACAGGGGTGGGCAATCAGCCCCAGCATTTT	CASSWTGVGNQPQHF
TRBD2	TRBJ2-1	NA	TRBV3-1/TRBV3-2	TGTGCCAGCAGCCAAACACTAGCGGGGACCTACAATGAGCAGTTCTTC	CASSQTLAGTYNEQFF
TRBD2	TRBJ2-7	NA	TRBV6-5	TGTGCCAGCAGCATACTAGCGGACCGCTCCTACGAGCAGTACTTC	CASSILADRSYEQYF
TRBD2	TRBJ2-7	NA	TRBV5-5	TGTGCCAGCAGCCTCAGCGGGACCTCCACCTACGAGCAGTACTTC	CASSLSGTSTYEQYF
NA	TRBJ2-1	once	TRBV6-5	TGTGCCAGCAGTTACGGGCCGAAAACCTACAATGAGCAGTTCTTC	CASSYGPKTYNEQFF
NA	TRBJ1-2	once	TRBV19	TGTGCCACCGCCACCGGGGTGACACACTATGGCTACACCTTC	CATATGVTHYGYTF
TRBD1	TRBJ1-2	NA	TRBV5-1	TGCGCCAGCAGCCGGGACAGGGAGAACTATGGCTACACCTTC	CASSRDRENYGYTF
NA	TRBJ1-2	once	TRBV10-3	TGTGCCATCAGTGATAGGGGAGGGAACTATGGCTACACCTTC	CAISDRGGNYGYTF
NA	TRBJ1-1	NA	TRBV5-6	TGTGCCAGCAGCCTCGGGAGGGGACGCACTGAAGCTTTCTTT	CASSLGRGRTEAFF
NA	TRBJ1-2	NA	TRBV12-3/TRBV12-4	TGTGCCAGCAGTCTCAGTGAAAACTATGGCTACACCTTC	CASSLSENYGYTF
TRBD1	TRBJ1-5	once	TRBV7-6	TGTGCCAGCAGCCGGGACAGGGGTCAGCCCCAGCATTTT	CASSRDRGQPQHF
TRBD1	TRBJ1-1	NA	TRBV20-1	TGCAGTGCTTGGGACAGCCCTGAAGCTTTCTTT	CSAWDSPEAFF
NA	TRBJ1-4	NA	TRBV30	TGTGCCTGGACCCCAACAGGCTCCTATAATGAAAAACTGTTTTTT	CAWTPTGSYNEKLFF
TRBD2	TRBJ2-1	NA	TRBV4-3	TGCGCCAGCAGCCTGTCGGGACTAGCGGTCAATGAGCAGTTCTTC	CASSLSGLAVNEQFF
NA	TRBJ2-3	NA	TRBV4-2	TGTGCCAGCAGCCTCTTCGCCGGGACTAGCACAGATACGCAGTATTTT	CASSLFAGTSTDTQYF
TRBD1	TRBJ1-5	NA	TRBV7-9	TGTGCCAGCAGCTGGGGAACCGGGACAGGGGGTTTTCAGCCCCAGCATTTT	CASSWGTGTGGFQPQHF
TRBD1	TRBJ2-5	NA	TRBV6-2/TRBV6-3	TGTGCCAGCAGTCAAAGACAGGGGGCGCGGGAGACCCAGTACTTC	CASSQRQGARETQYF
NA	TRBJ1-5	NA	TRBV9	TGTGCCAGCAGCGGCCCGCACGGGCAGCCCCAGCATTTT	CASSGPHGQPQHF
TRBD1	TRBJ1-1	once	TRBV6-2/TRBV6-3	TGTGCCAGCAGTTTCAGGGGGCTGCTGAACACTGAAGCTTTCTTT	CASSFRGLLNTEAFF
NA	TRBJ1-4	NA	TRBV19	TGTGCCAGTAGTAGGACTGCAACTAATGAAAAACTGTTTTTT	CASSRTATNEKLFF
TRBD1	TRBJ1-1	NA	TRBV6-2/TRBV6-3	TGTGCCAGCAGTGGCAAAGCGACAGGGGGCACGGAGGGACCTGAAGCTTTCTTT	CASSGKATGGTEGPEAFF
TRBD2	TRBJ2-3	NA	TRBV28	TGTGCCAGCAGTTTATATGCGACTAGCGGCACAGATACGCAGTATTTT	CASSLYATSGTDTQYF
NA	TRBJ2-5	NA	TRBV29-1	TGCAGCGTTGGCCACCCCAGGGGTTTCCAAGAGACCCAGTACTTC	CSVGHPRGFQETQYF
TRBD1	TRBJ1-2	NA	TRBV5-4	TGTGCCAGCAGCTTTACTCCTTACGTGGACAGGCTGCATGGCTACACCTTC	CASSFTPYVDRLHGYTF
TRBD2	TRBJ2-1	NA	TRBV7-6	TGTGCCAGCAGCTTAGGAGGACTAGCGGGAGGGCAAAATGAGCAGTTCTTC	CASSLGGLAGGQNEQFF
TRBD2	TRBJ2-1	NA	TRBV19	TGTGCCAGTAGGGGGGCTAGCGGGAGAAGCTCCTACAATGAGCAGTTCTTC	CASRGASGRSSYNEQFF
NA	TRBJ1-4	NA	TRBV3-1/TRBV3-2	TGTGCCAGCAGCTCGGAGGGGGAAAAACTGTTTTTT	CASSSEGEKLFF
NA	TRBJ2-3	NA	TRBV9	TGTGCCAGCAGCGTAGCTACGGGAGCTGTCTTAGATACGCAGTATTTT	CASSVATGAVLDTQYF
NA	TRBJ1-5	once	TRBV20-1	TGCAGTGCTAGTTCGGGACAAAGCAATCAGCCCCAGCATTTT	CSASSGQSNQPQHF
NA	TRBJ2-7	few	TRBV3-1/TRBV3-2	TGTGCCAGCAGCCCGTCCCGACTCTACGAGCAGTACTTC	CASSPSRLYEQYF
TRBD1	TRBJ1-2	NA	TRBV4-1	TGCGCCAGCAGCCAAGACAGGGGGAACTATGGCTACACCTTC	CASSQDRGNYGYTF
TRBD1	TRBJ2-5	NA	TRBV5-1	TGCGCCAGCAGCTTAACAACCGGGACAGGGTATGGCGAGACCCAGTACTTC	CASSLTTGTGYGETQYF